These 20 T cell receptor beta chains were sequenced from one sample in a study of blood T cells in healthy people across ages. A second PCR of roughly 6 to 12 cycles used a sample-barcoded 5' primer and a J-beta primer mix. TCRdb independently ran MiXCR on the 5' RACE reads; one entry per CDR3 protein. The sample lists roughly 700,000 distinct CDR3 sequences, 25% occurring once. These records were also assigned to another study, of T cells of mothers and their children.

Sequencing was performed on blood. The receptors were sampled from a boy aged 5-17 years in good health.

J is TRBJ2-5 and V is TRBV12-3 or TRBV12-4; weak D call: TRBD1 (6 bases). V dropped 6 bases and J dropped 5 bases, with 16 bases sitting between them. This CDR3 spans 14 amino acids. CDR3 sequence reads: CASSPRHRVETQYF. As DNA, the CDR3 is TGTGCCAGCAGCCCCCGACACAGGGTGGAGACCCAGTACTTC.

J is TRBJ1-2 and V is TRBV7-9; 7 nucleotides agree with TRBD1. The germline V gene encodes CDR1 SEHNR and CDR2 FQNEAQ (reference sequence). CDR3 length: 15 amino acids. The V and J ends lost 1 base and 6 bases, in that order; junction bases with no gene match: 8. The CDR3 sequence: CASSLDSGTANGYTF. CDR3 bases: TGTGCCAGCAGCTTAGACTCCGGGACAGCTAATGGCTACACCTTC.

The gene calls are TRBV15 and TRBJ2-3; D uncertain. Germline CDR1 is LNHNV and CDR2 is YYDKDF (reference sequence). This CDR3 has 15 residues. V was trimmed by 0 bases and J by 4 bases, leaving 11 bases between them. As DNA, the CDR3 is TGTGCCACCAGCAGAGATATTATTACCTCAGATACGCAGTATTTT. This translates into CATSRDIITSDTQYF.

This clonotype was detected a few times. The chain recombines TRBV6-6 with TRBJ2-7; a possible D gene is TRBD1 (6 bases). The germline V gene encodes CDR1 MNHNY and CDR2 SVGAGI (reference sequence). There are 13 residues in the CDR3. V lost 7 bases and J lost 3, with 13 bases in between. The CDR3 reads CASKSDRSYEQYF. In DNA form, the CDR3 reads TGTGCCAGCAAATCAGACAGGAGCTACGAGCAGTACTTC.

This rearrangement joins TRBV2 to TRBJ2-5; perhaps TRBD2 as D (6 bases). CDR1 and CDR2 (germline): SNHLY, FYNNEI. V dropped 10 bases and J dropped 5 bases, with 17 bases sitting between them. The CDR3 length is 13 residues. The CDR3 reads CAIGTLGRETQYF. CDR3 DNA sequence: TGTGCCATCGGGACTTTAGGACGGGAGACCCAGTACTTC.

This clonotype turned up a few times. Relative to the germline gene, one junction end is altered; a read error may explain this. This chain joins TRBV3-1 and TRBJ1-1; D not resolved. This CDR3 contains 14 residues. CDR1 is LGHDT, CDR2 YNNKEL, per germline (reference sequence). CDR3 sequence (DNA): TGTGCCAGCAGCCTAGCTGTAGGGAACACTGAGGCTTTCTTT. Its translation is CASSLAVGNTEAFF.

The CDR3 region has the DNA TGTGCCAGCAGCCAAAATGACAGAAATAATGAAAAACTGTTTTTT. It encodes CASSQNDRNNEKLFF. J is TRBJ1-4 and V is TRBV3-1; D is possibly TRBD1 (5 bases). V gave up 2 bases and J gave up 4 bases, with 11 bases separating them. The germline gives CDR1 LGHDT, CDR2 YNNKEL (reference sequence). This CDR3 comprises 15 residues.

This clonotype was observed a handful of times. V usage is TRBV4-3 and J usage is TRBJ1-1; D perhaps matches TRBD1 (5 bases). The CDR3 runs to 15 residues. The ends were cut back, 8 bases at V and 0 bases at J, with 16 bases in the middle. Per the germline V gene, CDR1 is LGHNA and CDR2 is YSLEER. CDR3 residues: CASEPYPGLNTEAFF. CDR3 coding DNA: TGCGCCAGCGAACCATACCCGGGGCTGAACACTGAAGCTTTCTTT.

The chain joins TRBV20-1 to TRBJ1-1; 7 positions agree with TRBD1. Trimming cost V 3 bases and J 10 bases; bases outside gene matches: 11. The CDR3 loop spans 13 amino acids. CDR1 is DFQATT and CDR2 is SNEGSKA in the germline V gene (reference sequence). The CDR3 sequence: CSAREQGRSLAFF. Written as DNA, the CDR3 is TGCAGTGCTAGGGAACAGGGGCGGAGTTTAGCTTTCTTT.

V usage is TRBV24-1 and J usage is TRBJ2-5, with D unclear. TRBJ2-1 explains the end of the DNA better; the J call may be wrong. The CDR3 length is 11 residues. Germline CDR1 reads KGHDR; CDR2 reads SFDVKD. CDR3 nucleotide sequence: TGTGCCACTGGGTTTGGCAATGAGCAGTTCTTC. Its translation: CATGFGNEQFF.

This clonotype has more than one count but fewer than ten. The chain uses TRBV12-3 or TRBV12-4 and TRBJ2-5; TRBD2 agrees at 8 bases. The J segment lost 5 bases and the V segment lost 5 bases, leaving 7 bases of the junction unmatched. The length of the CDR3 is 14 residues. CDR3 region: CASSPSGGHETQYF. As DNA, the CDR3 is TGTGCCAGCAGTCCGAGCGGGGGTCACGAGACCCAGTACTTC.

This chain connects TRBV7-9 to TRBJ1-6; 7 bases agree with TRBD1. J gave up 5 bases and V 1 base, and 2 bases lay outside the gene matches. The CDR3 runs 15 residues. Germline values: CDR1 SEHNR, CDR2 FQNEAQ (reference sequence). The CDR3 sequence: CASSLVGTDNSPLHF. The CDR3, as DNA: TGTGCCAGCAGCTTAGTCGGGACAGATAATTCACCCCTCCACTTT.

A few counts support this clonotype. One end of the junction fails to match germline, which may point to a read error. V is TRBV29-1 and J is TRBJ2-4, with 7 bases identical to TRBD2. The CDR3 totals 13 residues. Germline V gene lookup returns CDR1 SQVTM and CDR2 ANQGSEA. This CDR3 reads CSVEETAGNTQYF. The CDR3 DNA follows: TGCAGCGTTGAAGAAACAGCGGGAAACACTCAGTACTTC.

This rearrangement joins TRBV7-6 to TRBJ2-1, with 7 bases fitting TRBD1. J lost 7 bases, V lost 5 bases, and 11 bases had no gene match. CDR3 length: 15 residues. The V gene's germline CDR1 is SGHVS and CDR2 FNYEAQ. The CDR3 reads CASSLTDRDGNEQFF. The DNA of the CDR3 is TGTGCCAGCAGCCTTACTGACAGGGACGGTAATGAGCAGTTCTTC. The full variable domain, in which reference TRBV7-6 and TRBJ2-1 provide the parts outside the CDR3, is GAGVSQSPRYKVTKRGQDVALRCDPISGHVSLYWYRQALGQGPEFLTYFNYEAQQDKSGLPNDRFSAERPEGSISTLTIQRTEQRDSAMYRCASSLTDRDGNEQFFGPGTRLTVL.

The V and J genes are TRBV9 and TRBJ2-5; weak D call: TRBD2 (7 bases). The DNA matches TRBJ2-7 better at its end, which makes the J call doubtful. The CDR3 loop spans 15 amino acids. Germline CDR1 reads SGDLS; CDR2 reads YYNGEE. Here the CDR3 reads CASSVGRGRVHEQYF. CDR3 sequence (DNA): TGTGCCAGCAGCGTAGGGAGGGGGAGGGTCCACGAGCAGTACTTC.

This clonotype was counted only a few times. CDR3 protein: CASSGDGIYEQYF. CDR3 DNA: TGTGCCAGCAGTGGAGACGGGATTTACGAGCAGTACTTC. This chain joins TRBV6-5 and TRBJ2-5; D possibly corresponds to TRBD2 (5 bases). The DNA matches TRBJ2-7 better at its end, which makes the J call doubtful. This CDR3 contains 13 residues. CDR1 and CDR2 (germline): MNHEY, SVGAGI.

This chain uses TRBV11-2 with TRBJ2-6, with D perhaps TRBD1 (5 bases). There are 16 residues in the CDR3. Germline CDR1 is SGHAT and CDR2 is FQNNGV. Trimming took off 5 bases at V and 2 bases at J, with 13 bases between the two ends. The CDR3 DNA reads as TGTGCCAGCAGCCCCCAGGGCAGGGCTGGGGCCAACGTCCTGACTTTC. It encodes CASSPQGRAGANVLTF. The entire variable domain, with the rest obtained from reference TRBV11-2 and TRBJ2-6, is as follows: EAGVAQSPRYKIIEKRQSVAFWCNPISGHATLYWYQQILGQGPKLLIQFQNNGVVDDSQLPKDRFSAERLKGVDSTLKIQPAKLEDSAVYLCASSPQGRAGANVLTFGAGSRLTVL.

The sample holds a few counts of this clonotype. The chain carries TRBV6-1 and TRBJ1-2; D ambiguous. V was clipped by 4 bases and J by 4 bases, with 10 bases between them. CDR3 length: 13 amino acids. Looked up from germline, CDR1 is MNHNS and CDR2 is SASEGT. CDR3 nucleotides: TGTGCCAGCAGTGCGACAATAAGCTATGGCTACACCTTC. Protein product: CASSATISYGYTF.

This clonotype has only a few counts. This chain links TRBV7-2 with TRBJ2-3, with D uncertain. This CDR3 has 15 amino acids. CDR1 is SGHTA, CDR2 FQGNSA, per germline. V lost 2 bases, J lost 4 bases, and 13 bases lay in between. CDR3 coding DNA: TGTGCCAGCAGCTTATTTGGCATAACCTCAGATACGCAGTATTTT. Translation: CASSLFGITSDTQYF.

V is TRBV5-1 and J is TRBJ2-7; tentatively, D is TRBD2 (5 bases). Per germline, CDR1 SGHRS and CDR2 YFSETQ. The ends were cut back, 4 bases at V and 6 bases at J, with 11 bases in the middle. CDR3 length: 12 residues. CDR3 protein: CASSTGLREQYF. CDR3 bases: TGCGCCAGCAGCACCGGACTCCGCGAGCAGTACTTC.